These T cell receptor beta chains were read from a single sample in a study of blood T cell repertoires in COVID-19. Method: immunoSEQ multiplex PCR; TCRdb's copy keeps in-frame clones and lacks some. In the table there are fewer than 250,000 clones, roughly 80% of which are singletons. Sequenced sample: peripheral blood. These receptors were taken from a woman aged 45-60 years with acute or convalescent COVID-19. CDR3s include the opening cysteine and the closing phenylalanine or tryptophan. Each record gives: CDR3 protein, J gene, V gene, CDR3 length.

CASMGAGGTGELFF,TRBJ2-2,TRBV6-5,14
CASSSDSTGGISYEQYF,TRBJ2-7,TRBV7-9,17
CASSSGTGLKEQYF,TRBJ2-7,TRBV18,14
CATKWASGNTIYF,TRBJ1-3,TRBV11-2,13
CASSQGLAGADTGELFF,TRBJ2-2,TRBV7-2,17
CASSSRTGGIDTQYF,TRBJ2-3,TRBV11-3,15
CASSLGLAGVTGELFF,TRBJ2-2,TRBV7-6,16
CASSLLAGGYNEQFF,TRBJ2-1,TRBV13,15
CASSLGLARRNEQFF,TRBJ2-1,TRBV19,15
CASSYSIAGVYEQYF,TRBJ2-7,TRBV6-5,15
CASSLLSGGHSYEQYF,TRBJ2-7,TRBV3-1/TRBV3-2,16
CASSFRRTDTQYF,TRBJ2-3,TRBV27,13
CASTGGHEKLFF,TRBJ1-4,TRBV28,12
CASSFSDRSEAFF,TRBJ1-1,TRBV7-9,13
CATSSKYGQGRGEQYF,TRBJ2-7,TRBV15,16
CASKRTGGYGYTF,TRBJ1-2,TRBV27,13
CASSFAGSDKPQHF,TRBJ1-5,TRBV27,14
CASRGPSGRAAEQYF,TRBJ2-7,TRBV6-6,15
CASSPLTGGDGYTF,TRBJ1-2,TRBV5-6,14
CAIRPGLAGADTQYF,TRBJ2-3,TRBV10-3,15
CASSLGTGGKNEQYF,TRBJ2-7,TRBV5-4,15
CASSLEQATYGYTF,TRBJ1-2,TRBV7-2,14
CASSLVGVETQYF,TRBJ2-5,TRBV5-6,13
CASSLPTSGGDNEQFF,TRBJ2-1,TRBV6-2/TRBV6-3,16
CASSLGSGGNEKLFF,TRBJ1-4,TRBV27,15
CASSGDYEQYF,TRBJ2-7,TRBV10-1,11
CASRRTGGQEKLFF,TRBJ1-4,TRBV6-5,14
CASSLSSGTSSYNEQFF,TRBJ2-1,TRBV5-1,17
CASSVTGGITEAFF,TRBJ1-1,TRBV9,14
CASSLVPGQGADGYTF,TRBJ1-2,TRBV5-6,16
CASSARGAGPPYEQYF,TRBJ2-7,TRBV6-1,16
CATSREGGNQPQHF,TRBJ1-5,TRBV15,14
CASTVDAGGLGVF,TRBJ2-1,TRBV28,13
CSVDRNSSSAEQYF,TRBJ2-7,TRBV29-1,14
CASSEEGWNEQFF,TRBJ2-1,TRBV10-1,13
CASSPGQDTGELFF,TRBJ2-2,TRBV11-3,14
CATSRDRVRTEAFF,TRBJ1-1,TRBV15,14
CASSNRQGDYGYTF,TRBJ1-2,TRBV5-1,14
CATSRATGREDTIYF,TRBJ1-3,TRBV15,15
CAISDFFGYEQYF,TRBJ2-7,TRBV10-3,13
CASSVQGGLYNEQFF,TRBJ2-1,TRBV9,15